Many counts were recorded for the clone carrying this T cell receptor beta chain. Its antigen is unidentified. The sample originates from a study of T cells in Graves' hyperthyroidism and ophthalmopathy. Study observations and caveats: Model predictions of ophthalmopathy came a median roughly 6.4 months before onset. Most clonotypes expanded in thyroid above 0.001 were likewise present in blood.

RNA transcripts provided the source from which TCR beta CDR3 regions were amplified. In the first-round RT-PCR of the TCR CDR3, the HTBI primer set was used. TCRdb reprocessed the multiplex PCR reads via MiXCR and lists one record per CDR3 protein. The repertoire consists of fewer than 750,000 distinct CDR3 sequences, with around 15% occurring once and the leading ten covering roughly 4.3%. Germline values: CDR1 MNHEY, CDR2 SMNVEV (reference sequence). Trimming took 11 bases from V and 6 from J; bases not matched to a gene: 9. The CDR3 is made up of 12 amino acids. The sequence came from a woman between 35 and 50 years old with Graves' ophthalmopathy. The V and J genes are TRBV27 and TRBJ1-1; 7 bases line up with TRBD1. Input material: blood. Here the CDR3 reads CAYRGSVSEAFF. Here the CDR3 DNA reads TGTGCCTACAGGGGTTCTGTTTCTGAAGCTTTCTTT.